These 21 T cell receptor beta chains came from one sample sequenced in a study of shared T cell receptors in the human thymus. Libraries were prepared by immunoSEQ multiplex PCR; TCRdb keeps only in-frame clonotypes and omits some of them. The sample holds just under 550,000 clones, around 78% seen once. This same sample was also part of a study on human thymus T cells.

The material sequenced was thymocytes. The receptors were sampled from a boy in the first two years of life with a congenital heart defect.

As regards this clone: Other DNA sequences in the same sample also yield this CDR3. CDR3 coding DNA: TGTGCCAGCAGTGCACACACAGATACGCAGTATTTT. Translating it yields CASSAHTDTQYF. This chain connects TRBV6-6 to TRBJ2-3; unclear D gene. The germline gives CDR1 MNHNY, CDR2 SVGAGI (reference sequence). The CDR3 is made up of 12 amino acids. V dropped 5 bases and J dropped 2 bases, with 5 bases sitting between them.

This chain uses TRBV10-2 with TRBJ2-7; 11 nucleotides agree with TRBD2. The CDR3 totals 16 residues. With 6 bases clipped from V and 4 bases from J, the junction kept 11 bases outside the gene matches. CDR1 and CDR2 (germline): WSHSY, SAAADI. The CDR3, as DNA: TGCGCCAGCAGGAATTATAGCGGGAGGGCCTGGTACGAGCAGTACTTC. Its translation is CASRNYSGRAWYEQYF.

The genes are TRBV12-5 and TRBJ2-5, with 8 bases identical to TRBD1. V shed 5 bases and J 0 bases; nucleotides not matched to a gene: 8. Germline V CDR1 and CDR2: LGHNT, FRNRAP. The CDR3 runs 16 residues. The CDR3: CASGPWDRMYQETQYF. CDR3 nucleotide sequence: TGTGCTAGTGGTCCCTGGGACAGGATGTACCAAGAGACCCAGTACTTC.

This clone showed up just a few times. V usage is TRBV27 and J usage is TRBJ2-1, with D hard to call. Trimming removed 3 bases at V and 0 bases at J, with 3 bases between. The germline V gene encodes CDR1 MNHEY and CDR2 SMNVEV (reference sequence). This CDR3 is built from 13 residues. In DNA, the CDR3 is TGTGCCAGCAGTTTCGGCTCCTACAATGAGCAGTTCTTC. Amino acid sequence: CASSFGSYNEQFF.

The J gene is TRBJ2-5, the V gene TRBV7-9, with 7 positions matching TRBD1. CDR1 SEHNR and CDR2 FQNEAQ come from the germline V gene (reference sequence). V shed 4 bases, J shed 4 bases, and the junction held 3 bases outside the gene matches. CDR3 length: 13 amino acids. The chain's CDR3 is CASSCRQGETQYF. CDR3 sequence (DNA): TGTGCCAGCAGCTGCCGACAGGGAGAGACCCAGTACTTC. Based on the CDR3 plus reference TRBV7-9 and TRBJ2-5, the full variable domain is DTGVSQNPRHKITKRGQNVTFRCDPISEHNRLYWYRQTLGQGPEFLTYFQNEAQLEKSRLLSDRFSAERPKGSFSTLEIQRTEQGDSAMYLCASSCRQGETQYFGPGTRLLVL.

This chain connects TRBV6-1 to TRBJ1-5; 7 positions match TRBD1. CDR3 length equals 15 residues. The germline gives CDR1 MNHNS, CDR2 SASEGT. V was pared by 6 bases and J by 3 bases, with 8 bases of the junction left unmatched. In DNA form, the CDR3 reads TGTGCCAGCAGGTCGGACAGGTTGCCCAATCAGCCCCAGCATTTT. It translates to CASRSDRLPNQPQHF.

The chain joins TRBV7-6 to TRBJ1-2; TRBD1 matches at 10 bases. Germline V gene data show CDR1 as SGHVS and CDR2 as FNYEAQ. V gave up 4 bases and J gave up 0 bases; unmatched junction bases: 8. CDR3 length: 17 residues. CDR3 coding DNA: TGTGCCAGCAGCTCAGGGGGACAGGGGCGATCTAACTATGGCTACACCTTC. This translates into CASSSGGQGRSNYGYTF. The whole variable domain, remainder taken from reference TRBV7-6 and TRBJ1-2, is GAGVSQSPRYKVTKRGQDVALRCDPISGHVSLYWYRQALGQGPEFLTYFNYEAQQDKSGLPNDRFSAERPEGSISTLTIQRTEQRDSAMYRCASSSGGQGRSNYGYTFGSGTRLTVV.

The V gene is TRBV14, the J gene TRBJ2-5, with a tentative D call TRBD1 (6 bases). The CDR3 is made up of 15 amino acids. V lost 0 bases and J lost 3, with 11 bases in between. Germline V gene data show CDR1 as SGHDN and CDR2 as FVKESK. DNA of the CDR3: TGTGCCAGCAGCCAAGAATCCAGGGGCGAAGAGACCCAGTACTTC. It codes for CASSQESRGEETQYF.

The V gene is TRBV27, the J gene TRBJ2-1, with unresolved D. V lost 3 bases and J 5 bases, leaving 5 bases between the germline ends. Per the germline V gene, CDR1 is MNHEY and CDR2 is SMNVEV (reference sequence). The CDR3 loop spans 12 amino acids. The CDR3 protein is CASSFAHNEQFF. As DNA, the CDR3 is TGTGCCAGCAGTTTTGCGCACAATGAGCAGTTCTTC.

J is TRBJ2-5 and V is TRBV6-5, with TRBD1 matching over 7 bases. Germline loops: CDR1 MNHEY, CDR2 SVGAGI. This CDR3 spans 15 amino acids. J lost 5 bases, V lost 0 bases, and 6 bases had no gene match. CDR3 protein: CASSYSLDREETQYF. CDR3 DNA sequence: TGTGCCAGCAGTTACTCGTTAGACAGGGAGGAGACCCAGTACTTC.

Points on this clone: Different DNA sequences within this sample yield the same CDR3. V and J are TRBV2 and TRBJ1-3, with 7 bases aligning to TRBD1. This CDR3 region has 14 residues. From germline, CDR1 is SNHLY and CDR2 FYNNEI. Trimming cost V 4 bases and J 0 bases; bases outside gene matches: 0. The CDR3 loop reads CASSGDSSGNTIYF. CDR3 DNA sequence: TGTGCCAGCAGTGGGGACAGCTCTGGAAACACCATATATTTT.

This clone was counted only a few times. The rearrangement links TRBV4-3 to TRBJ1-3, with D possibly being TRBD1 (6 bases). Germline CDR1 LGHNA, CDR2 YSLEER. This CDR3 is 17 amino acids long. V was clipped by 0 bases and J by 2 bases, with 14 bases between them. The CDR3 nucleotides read TGCGCCAGCAGCCAAGATAGGAACAGGGACCCTGGAAACACCATATATTTT. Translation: CASSQDRNRDPGNTIYF.

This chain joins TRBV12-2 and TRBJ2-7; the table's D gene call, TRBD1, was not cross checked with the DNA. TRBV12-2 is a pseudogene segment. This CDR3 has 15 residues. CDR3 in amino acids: CASRSPYAGVDEQYF. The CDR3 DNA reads TGTGCAAGTCGCTCACCCTACGCAGGGGTTGACGAGCAGTACTTC.

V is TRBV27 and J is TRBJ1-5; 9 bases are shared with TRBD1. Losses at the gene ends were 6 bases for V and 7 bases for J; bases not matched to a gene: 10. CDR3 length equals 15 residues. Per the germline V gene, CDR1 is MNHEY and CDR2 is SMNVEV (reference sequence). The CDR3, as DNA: TGTGCCAGCAGGCACAGGGGGCGCAGGGACCAGCCCCAGCATTTT. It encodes CASRHRGRRDQPQHF.

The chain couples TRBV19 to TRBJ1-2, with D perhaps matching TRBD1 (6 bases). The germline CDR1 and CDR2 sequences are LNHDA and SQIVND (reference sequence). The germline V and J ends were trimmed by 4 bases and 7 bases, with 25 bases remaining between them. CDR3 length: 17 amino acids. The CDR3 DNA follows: TGTGCCAGTAGTACCTCTTGTCAGGGGACGTTAGGTGGTGGCTACACCTTC. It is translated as CASSTSCQGTLGGGYTF.

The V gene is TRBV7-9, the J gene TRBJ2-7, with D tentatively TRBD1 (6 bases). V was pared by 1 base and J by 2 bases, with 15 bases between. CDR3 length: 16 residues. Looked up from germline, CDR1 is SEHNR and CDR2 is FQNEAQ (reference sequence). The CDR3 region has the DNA TGTGCCAGCAGCTTAGAGGAGCGAGACAGGACCTACGAGCAGTACTTC. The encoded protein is CASSLEERDRTYEQYF.

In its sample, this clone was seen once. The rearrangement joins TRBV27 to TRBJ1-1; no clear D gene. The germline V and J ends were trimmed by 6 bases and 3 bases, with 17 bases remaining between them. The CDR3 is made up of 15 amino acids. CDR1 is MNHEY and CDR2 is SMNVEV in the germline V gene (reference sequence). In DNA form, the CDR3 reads TGTGCCAGCAGCCCCCACTCCTCAGAGGACACTGAAGCTTTCTTT. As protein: CASSPHSSEDTEAFF.

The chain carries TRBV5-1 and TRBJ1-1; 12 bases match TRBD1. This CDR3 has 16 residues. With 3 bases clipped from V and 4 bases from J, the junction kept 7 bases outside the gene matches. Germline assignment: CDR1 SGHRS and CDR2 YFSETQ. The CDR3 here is CASSSLRDRGPTEAFF. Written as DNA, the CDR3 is TGCGCCAGCAGCTCACTCCGGGACAGGGGGCCCACTGAAGCTTTCTTT.

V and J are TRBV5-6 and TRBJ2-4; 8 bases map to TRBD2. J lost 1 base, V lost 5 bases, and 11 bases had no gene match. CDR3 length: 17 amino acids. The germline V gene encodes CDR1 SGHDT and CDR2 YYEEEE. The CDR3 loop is CASSTGRGAAAKNIQYF. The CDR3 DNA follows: TGTGCCAGCAGTACCGGGAGGGGGGCTGCTGCCAAAAACATTCAGTACTTC.

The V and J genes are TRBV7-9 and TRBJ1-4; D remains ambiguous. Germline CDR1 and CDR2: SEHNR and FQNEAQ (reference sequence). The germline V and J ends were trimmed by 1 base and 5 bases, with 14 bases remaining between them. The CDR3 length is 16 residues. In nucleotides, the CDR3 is TGTGCCAGCAGCTTAGTCCGTTTCGGGTTGAATGAAAAACTGTTTTTT. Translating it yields CASSLVRFGLNEKLFF.

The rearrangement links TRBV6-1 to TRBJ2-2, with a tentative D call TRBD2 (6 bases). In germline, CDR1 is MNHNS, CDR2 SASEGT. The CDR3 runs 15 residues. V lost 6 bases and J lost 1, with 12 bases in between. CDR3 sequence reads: CASRPRGGNTGELFF. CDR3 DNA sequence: TGTGCCAGCAGGCCTAGGGGAGGGAACACCGGGGAGCTGTTTTTT.